Below are 5 T cell receptor beta chains sequenced from a single sample in a study of response to subunit inactivated influenza vaccine. TCRdb independently ran MiXCR on the RT-PCR reads; one entry per CDR3 protein. The sample includes hundreds of thousands of distinct CDR3 sequences, roughly 8.2% of them seen just once. Sequenced material: PBMCs from blood, taken around 25 months after vaccination. The source of these receptors is a man in his fifties or sixties who received an inactivated influenza vaccine.

This clonotype occurred many times. A read error may produce the germline difference seen at one junction end. The J gene is TRBJ2-7, the V gene TRBV5-1; 7 bases map to TRBD2. CDR1 is SGHRS and CDR2 is YFSETQ in the germline V gene. The CDR3 totals 14 residues. The CDR3 nucleotides read TGTGCCAGCAGCTTAGCGGGCCTCTCCTACGAGCAGTACTTC. Translation gives CASSLAGLSYEQYF.

V usage is TRBV28 and J usage is TRBJ2-3; 11 bases map to TRBD2. V lost 5 bases, J lost 3 bases, and 10 bases stayed unmatched. This CDR3 comprises 17 residues. Germline-derived CDR1 and CDR2 are MDHEN and SYDVKM. CDR3 sequence reads: CASSPPRVAGGTDTQYF. The CDR3, as DNA: TGTGCCAGCAGTCCCCCTCGGGTAGCGGGAGGGACAGATACGCAGTATTTT.

This clonotype has a handful of counts. V gene TRBV4-3 combines with J gene TRBJ1-2; 7 nucleotides align to TRBD1. This CDR3 region has 14 residues. The germline V gene encodes CDR1 LGHNA and CDR2 YSLEER. J lost 6 bases, V lost 3 bases, and 7 bases had no gene match. The CDR3 sequence is CASSQPGQPDGYTF. CDR3 coding DNA: TGCGCCAGCAGCCAGCCGGGACAGCCAGATGGCTACACCTTC.

This clonotype has ten or more counts. The CDR3: CASSGEQGNYGYTF. The DNA for the CDR3 is TGTGCCAGCAGCGGGGAACAGGGGAACTATGGCTACACCTTC. This chain connects TRBV7-9 to TRBJ1-2; 7 nucleotides align to TRBD1. The CDR3 runs 14 residues. Germline CDR1 is SEHNR and CDR2 is FQNEAQ (reference sequence). V lost 5 bases and J lost 2; bases outside the gene matches: 5.

This clonotype was picked up a small number of times. V gene TRBV2 combines with J gene TRBJ1-2; 11 positions agree with TRBD1. In germline, CDR1 is SNHLY, CDR2 FYNNEI. The CDR3 sequence is 13 residues long. V gave up 5 bases and J gave up 6 bases; unmatched junction bases: 2. The CDR3 reads CASSSDRGHGYTF. The CDR3 coding sequence is TGTGCCAGCAGTTCGGACAGGGGGCATGGCTACACCTTC.